These 6 T cell receptor beta chains share one sample of origin, sequenced in a study of T cells expressing NK-cell markers (dated by TCRdb to the early 2020s). Libraries were prepared through 5' RACE. Data came from an Illumina HiSeq 2000. With the reads reprocessed by TCRdb, a single entry stands for each CDR3 protein sequence and no DNA is reported. This specimen's table enumerates about 460,000 distinct CDR3 sequences. The ten largest account for more than 1.4% of the sample. Source material: blood T cells: a sorted CD56 or NKG2C T cell subset, CD4+ or CD8+ T cells, or bulk PBMC T cells (not recorded which). The receptors shown here come from a woman in her fifties or sixties in good health. Donor details come from another sample of the same person, matched by shared clones.

V gene TRBV7-9 combines with J gene TRBJ1-2; TCRdb designates TRBD1, a call that cannot be tested without DNA. Per germline, CDR1 SEHNR and CDR2 FQNEAQ (reference sequence). The CDR3 runs to 14 residues. The CDR3 loop is CASSGTGYNYGYTF.

The rearrangement uses TRBV20-1 and TRBJ2-1; the D call of TRBD1 rests on TCRdb alone, since no DNA is present to check it. The CDR3 sequence is 13 residues long. In germline, CDR1 is DFQATT, CDR2 SNEGSKA (reference sequence). The CDR3 reads CSASSGTSSEQFF.

The chain is built from TRBV2 and TRBJ2-1. Germline CDR1 is SNHLY and CDR2 is FYNNEI. There are 11 residues in the CDR3. The CDR3 loop reads CASGIKREQFF.

This chain uses TRBV11-3 with TRBJ2-1. CDR3 length: 13 residues. The germline gives CDR1 SGHNT, CDR2 YENEEA. Here the CDR3 reads CASSFFRNNEQFF.

This sequence joins TRBV3-1 and TRBJ2-5; TCRdb outputs TRBD1, but without DNA this stays unchecked. Germline assignment: CDR1 LGHDT and CDR2 YNNKEL (reference sequence). CDR3 length: 14 residues. CDR3 residues: CASSQGPGQETQYF.

V usage is TRBV6-6 and J usage is TRBJ2-6; TCRdb indicates TRBD1, and absent DNA this call remains unverified. CDR3 size: 17 residues. Germline values: CDR1 MNHNY, CDR2 SVGAGI (reference sequence). CDR3 sequence reads: CASSYELGQTGANVLTF.